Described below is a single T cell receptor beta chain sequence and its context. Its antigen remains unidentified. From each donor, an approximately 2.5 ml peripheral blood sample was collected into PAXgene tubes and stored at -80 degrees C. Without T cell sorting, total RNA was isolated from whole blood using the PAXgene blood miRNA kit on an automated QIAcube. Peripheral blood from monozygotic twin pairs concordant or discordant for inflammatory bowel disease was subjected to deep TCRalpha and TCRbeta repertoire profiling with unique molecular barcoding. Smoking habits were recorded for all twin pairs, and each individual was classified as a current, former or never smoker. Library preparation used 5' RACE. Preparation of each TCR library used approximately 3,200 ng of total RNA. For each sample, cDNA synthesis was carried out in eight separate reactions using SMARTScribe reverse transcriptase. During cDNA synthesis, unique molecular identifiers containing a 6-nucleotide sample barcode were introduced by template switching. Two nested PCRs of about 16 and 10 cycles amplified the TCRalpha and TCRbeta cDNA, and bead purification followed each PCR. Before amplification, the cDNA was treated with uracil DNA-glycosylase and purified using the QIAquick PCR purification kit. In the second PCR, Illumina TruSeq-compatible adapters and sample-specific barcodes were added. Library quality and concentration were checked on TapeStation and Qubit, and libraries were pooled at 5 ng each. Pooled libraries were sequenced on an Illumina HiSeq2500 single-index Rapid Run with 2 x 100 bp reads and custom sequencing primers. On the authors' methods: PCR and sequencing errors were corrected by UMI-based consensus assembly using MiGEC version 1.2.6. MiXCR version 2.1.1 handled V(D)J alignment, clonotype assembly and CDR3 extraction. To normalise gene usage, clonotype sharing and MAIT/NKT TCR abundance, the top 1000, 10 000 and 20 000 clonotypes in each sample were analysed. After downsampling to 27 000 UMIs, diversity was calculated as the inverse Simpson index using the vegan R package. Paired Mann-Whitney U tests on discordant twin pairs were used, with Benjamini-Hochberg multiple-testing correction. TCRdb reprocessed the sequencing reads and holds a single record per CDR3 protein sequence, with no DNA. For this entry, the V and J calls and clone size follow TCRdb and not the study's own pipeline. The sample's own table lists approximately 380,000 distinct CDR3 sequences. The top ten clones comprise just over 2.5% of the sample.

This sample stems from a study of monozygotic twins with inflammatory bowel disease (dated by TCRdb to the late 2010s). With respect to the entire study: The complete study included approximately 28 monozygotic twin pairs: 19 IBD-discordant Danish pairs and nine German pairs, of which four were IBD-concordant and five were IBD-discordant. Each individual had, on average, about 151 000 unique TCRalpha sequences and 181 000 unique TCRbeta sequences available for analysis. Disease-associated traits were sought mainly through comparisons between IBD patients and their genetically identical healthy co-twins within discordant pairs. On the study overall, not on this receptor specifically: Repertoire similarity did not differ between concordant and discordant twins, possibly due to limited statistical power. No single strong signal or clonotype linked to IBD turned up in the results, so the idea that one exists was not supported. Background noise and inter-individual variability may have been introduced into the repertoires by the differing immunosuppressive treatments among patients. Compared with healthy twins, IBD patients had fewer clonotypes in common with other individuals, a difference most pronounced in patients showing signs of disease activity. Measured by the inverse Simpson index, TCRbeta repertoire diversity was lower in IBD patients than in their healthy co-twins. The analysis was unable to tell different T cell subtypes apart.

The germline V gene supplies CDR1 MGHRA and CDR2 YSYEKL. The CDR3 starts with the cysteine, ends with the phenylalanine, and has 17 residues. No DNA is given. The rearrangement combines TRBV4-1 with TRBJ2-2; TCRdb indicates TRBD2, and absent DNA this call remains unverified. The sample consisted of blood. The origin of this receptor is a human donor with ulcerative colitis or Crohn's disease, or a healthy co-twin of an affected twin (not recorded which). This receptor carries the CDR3 CASSLRAAASNTGELFF.